The entry below describes one T cell receptor (beta chain). It has no known antigen specificity. No per-base quality is available; no much larger clone lies one base away. Collaborating institutions collected whole blood in K2EDTA tubes following their own protocols. Collaborator samples were shipped for TCRbeta analysis as frozen whole blood, isolated PBMCs, or DNA extracted from either sample type. TCRbeta CDR3 regions were amplified from genomic DNA using the immunoSEQ Assay, a bias-controlled multiplex PCR. The original methods were these. Nucleated cell counts per sample were estimated from amplification of reference gene primers within the assay. To quantify the absolute abundance of each unique TCRbeta CDR3 rearrangement, sequence reads were collapsed and filtered. For each sample, productive Simpson clonality was calculated as the square root of Simpson's diversity index across productive rearrangements. The table comes from immuneACCESS by way of TCRdb, which keeps in-frame sequences with V and J called. Part of the clones is missing from these tables; in studies checked, under half for an unresolved V gene and the rest for unknown reasons. Clone size and the V and J calls come from that table; the DNA yielded D and trimming. In all, the sample holds 190,000 or so clones, and about 88% of those were seen once. Less than 3% of the sample is taken by the ten largest.

These data are taken from a study of blood T cell repertoires in COVID-19 (TCRdb year 2020). Concerning the study at large: Samples from collaborators originated in the United States, Italy and Spain and spanned both the acute and convalescent phases of COVID-19. The repertoires were released in a freely available public database meant as a resource for research on the immune response to SARS-CoV-2. A de-identified subject ID, COVID-19 status, age in years and sex were almost always included in the sample metadata. The material from the prospective study consisted of cDNA or gDNA derived from T cells, B-cell-depleted T cells, or PBMCs. Subjects who had been exposed to COVID-19, were actively infected with it, or had recovered from it provided the deeply sampled blood TCRbeta repertoires that made up the dataset. Where available, HLA class I and class II types were obtained from metadata supplied by the sample provider rather than from assay-based typing. The samples were drawn from two sources: the first 160 participants of the ongoing ImmuneRACE study, and some 1,300 subjects contributed by 6 global collaborators. Summary of the overall study and its limitations: The quantity of clinical and demographic metadata differed by source and by participant and was supplied without curation.

CDR1 and CDR2, per the germline V gene, are SGHRS and YFSETQ. Trimming costs V 4 bases and J 4 bases, and their ends lie 14 bases apart. The CDR3 goes from the cysteine to the phenylalanine over 14 residues. The entry retains the CDR3 DNA only, 42 bases that are in frame from base 1. The sequencing input was peripheral blood. The clonotype originates from a man aged 35 to 55 with active or convalescent COVID-19. The chain was built from TRBV5-1 and TRBJ1-1; perhaps TRBD1 is the D gene, with 6 bases matching. The DNA reads TGCGCCAGCAGCCTAACCCAGGGGACCACTGAAGCTTTCTTT. This encodes CASSLTQGTTEAFF.